This T cell receptor beta chain was identified during a study of vaccination and CD4 T cells after COVID-19. Across the whole study: Convalescent participants consisted of six males and four females, two being Hispanic. Overlapping SARS-CoV-2, HCoV-NL63, HCoV-OC43 and HCoV-229E spike peptides were used to stimulate cells.

This clonotype is labeled medium-sized. Its specificity is unknown. Treatment specified: roughly ten-day PBMC culture with coronavirus spike peptide pools or control peptides (ViraFEST assay). March to December 2020 was the span of positive PCR dates, which predated US Alpha, Beta and Delta variants. This CDR3 comprises 16 residues. CDR1 MDHEN and CDR2 SYDVKM come from the germline V gene. V shed 5 bases, J shed 1 base, and the junction held 7 bases outside the gene matches. Cultured CD4+ T cells had their DNA profiled by the Oncomine TCR Beta short-read assay. Using the QIAamp micro DNA kit, genomic DNA was extracted from the CD4+ T cells that had been cultured. TCRdb re-analysed the PCR reads in MiXCR, keeping a single row per CDR3 protein. The sample has some 10,000 distinct CDR3 sequences, around 21% seen once; the top ten hold over 9%.

Specimen: CD4+ T cells from blood, cultured in vitro, collected after SARS-CoV-2 vaccination. The clonotype originates from a human donor who had recovered from COVID-19. V and J are TRBV28 and TRBJ1-5; 8 bases are a match to TRBD1. Here the CDR3 DNA reads TGTGCCAGCAGTCATCAGGGGGCCTGGAGCAATCAGCCCCAGCATTTT. Protein: CASSHQGAWSNQPQHF.